This TCR beta chain was recovered during a study of Ad26.COV2.S vaccination and SARS-CoV-2 variants. About the study: Ad26.COV2.S, an intramuscular injection, was given once or twice 56 days apart. Study results and limitations: Ad26.COV2.S recipients had broader spike-specific TCRs (P = 0.0014).

This sample's treatment: roughly 19 received Ad26.COV2.S at low or high dose, single or two shots; 5 received placebo; per-sample allocation not given. All samples were drawn on day 63, counting from the first vaccine or placebo injection. Germline CDR1 KGHDR, CDR2 SFDVKD. Between the trimmed V and J ends, which lost 3 bases and 2 bases, there was a span of 7 bases. This CDR3 has 14 amino acids. Turning to this clone: Its antigen is still unknown.

The repertoire was sequenced with immunoSEQ multiplex PCR; TCRdb's copy has only in-frame clones and lacks some. The sample contains some 390,000 clones, around 89% of which appear only once. The TCR was taken from a person aged 18-65 years who received the Ad26.COV2.S COVID-19 vaccine or a placebo. V usage is TRBV24-1 and J usage is TRBJ2-1, with TRBD1 as a possible D gene (5 bases). Sequencing was performed on peripheral blood, taken in a trial of Ad26.COV2.S vaccine versus placebo. Written as DNA, the CDR3 is TGTGCCACCAGTGATGAGGACACCTACAATGAGCAGTTCTTC. Protein sequence: CATSDEDTYNEQFF.